This entry is about one T cell receptor beta chain. What it binds is not known. Relative to the germline gene, one junction end is altered; a read error may explain this. Three nested ARM-PCR rounds with V-beta and C-beta primers built TCRB libraries. A C-beta primer primed TCRB cDNA from approximately 0.5 ug RNA. Unique molecular identifiers were not described for the libraries. MiXCR was run by TCRdb on the multiplex PCR reads, yielding one entry per CDR3 protein. The sample contains some 10,000 distinct CDR3 sequences, 55% to 80% of which appear only once. This sample was included in a study of tumor-infiltrating lymphocytes in glioblastoma multiforme. Study-wide results and limits: Unequal TCR RNA per T cell might skew measured clone sizes. Functional subtype sorting of these T cells was not performed.

The sequence derives from a male donor with glioblastoma. Specimen: brain tumor tissue.

The CDR3 bases are TGTAACAGCAGTGAAGAAGTCGTAGCATACAAAGAGCAGTTCTTC. It translates to CNSSEEVVAYKEQFF. This chain joins TRBV6-1 and TRBJ2-1; unclear D gene. CDR1 and CDR2 from the germline V gene are MNHNS and SASEGT. CDR3 length equals 15 residues.